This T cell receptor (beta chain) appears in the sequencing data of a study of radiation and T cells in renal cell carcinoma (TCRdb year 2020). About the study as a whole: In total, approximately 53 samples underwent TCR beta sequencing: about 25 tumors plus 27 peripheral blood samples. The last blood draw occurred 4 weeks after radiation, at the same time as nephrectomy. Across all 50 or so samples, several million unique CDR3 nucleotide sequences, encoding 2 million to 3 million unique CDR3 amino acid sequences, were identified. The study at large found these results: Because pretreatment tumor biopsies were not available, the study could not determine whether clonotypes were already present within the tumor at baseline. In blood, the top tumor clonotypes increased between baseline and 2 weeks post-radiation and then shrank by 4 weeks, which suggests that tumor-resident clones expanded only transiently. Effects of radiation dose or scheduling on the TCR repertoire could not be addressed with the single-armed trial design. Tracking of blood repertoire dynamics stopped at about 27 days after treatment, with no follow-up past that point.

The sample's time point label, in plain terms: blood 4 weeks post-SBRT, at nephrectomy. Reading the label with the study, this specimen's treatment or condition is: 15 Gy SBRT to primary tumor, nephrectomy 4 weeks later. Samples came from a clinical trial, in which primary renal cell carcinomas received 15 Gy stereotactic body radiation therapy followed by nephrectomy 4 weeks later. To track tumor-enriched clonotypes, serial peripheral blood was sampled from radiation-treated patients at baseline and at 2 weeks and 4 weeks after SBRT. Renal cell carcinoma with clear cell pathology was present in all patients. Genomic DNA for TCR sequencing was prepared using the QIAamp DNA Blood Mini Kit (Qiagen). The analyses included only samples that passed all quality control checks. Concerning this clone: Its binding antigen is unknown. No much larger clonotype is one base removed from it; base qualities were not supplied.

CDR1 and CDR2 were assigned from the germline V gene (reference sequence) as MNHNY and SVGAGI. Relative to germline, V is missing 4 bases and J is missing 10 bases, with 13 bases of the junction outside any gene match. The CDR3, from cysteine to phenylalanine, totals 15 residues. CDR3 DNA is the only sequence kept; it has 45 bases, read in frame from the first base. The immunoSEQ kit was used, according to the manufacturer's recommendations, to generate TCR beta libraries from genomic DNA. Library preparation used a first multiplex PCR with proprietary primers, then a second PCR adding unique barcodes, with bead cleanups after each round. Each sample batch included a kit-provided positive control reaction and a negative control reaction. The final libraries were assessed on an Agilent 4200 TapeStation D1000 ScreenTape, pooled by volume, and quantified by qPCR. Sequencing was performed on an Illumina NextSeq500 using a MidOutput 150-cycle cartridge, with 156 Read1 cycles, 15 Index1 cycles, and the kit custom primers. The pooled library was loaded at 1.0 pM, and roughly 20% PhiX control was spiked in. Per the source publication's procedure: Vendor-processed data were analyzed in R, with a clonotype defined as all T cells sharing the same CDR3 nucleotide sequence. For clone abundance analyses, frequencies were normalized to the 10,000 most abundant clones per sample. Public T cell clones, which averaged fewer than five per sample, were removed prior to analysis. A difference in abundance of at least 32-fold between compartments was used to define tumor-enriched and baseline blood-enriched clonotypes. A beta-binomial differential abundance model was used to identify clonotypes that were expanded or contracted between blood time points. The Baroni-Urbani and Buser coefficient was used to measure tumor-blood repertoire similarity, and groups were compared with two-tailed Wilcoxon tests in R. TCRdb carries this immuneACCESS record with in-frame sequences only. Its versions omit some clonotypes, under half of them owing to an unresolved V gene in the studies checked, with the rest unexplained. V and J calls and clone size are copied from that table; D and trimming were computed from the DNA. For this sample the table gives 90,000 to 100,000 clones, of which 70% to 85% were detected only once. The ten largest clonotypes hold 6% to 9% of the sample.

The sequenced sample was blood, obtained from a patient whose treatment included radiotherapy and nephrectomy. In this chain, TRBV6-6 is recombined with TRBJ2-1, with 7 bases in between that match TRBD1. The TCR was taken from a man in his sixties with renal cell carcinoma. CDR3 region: CASSSKGGASGEQFF. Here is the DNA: TGTGCCAGCAGTTCTAAAGGGGGCGCGAGCGGCGAGCAGTTCTTC.